This entry lists 27 T cell receptor beta chains sequenced from one sample in a study of cytomegalovirus exposure and HLA in healthy donors (dated by TCRdb to 2015 to 2018). Receptor libraries were prepared by the immunoSEQ multiplex PCR assay. The multiplex PCR relied on a mix of 60 forward primers for TCR Vbeta segments and 13 reverse primers for TCR Jbeta segments. The table comes from immuneACCESS by way of TCRdb, which keeps in-frame sequences with V and J called. Part of the clones is missing from these tables; in studies checked, under half for an unresolved V gene and the rest for unknown reasons. This sample holds around 140,000 clones; 75% to 90% were observed only once. Of the sample, under 3.5% falls within the top ten clones. The source material was PBMCs. These receptors were taken from a woman aged 25-40 years in good health and CMV-seronegative.

This rearrangement joins TRBV5-1 to TRBJ2-2, with D uncertain. The CDR3 extends over 15 amino acids. The V and J ends lost 0 bases and 1 base respectively, with 7 bases between them. Germline values: CDR1 SGHRS, CDR2 YFSETQ. CDR3 DNA sequence: TGCGCCAGCAGCTTGGGACTTAGGAACACCGGGGAGCTGTTTTTT. Protein sequence: CASSLGLRNTGELFF.

The chain uses TRBV9 and TRBJ1-2; the match to TRBD1 covers 10 bases. Germline values: CDR1 SGDLS, CDR2 YYNGEE. Trimming removed 2 bases from V and 2 bases from J; junction bases left unmatched: 3. CDR3 length equals 15 residues. CDR3 sequence: CASSVRTGGNYGYTF. The CDR3 DNA is TGTGCCAGCAGCGTGCGGACAGGGGGGAACTATGGCTACACCTTC.

The V gene is TRBV5-1, the J gene TRBJ2-5; TRBD2 is a possible D gene (6 bases). The germline V gene encodes CDR1 SGHRS and CDR2 YFSETQ. The length of the CDR3 is 15 residues. The ends were cut back, 0 bases at V and 2 bases at J, with 11 bases in the middle. Here the CDR3 DNA reads TGCGCCAGCAGCTTGGCGGGGGTATGGCAAGAGACCCAGTACTTC. It is translated as CASSLAGVWQETQYF.

As regards this clone: Its ends do not fully match the called genes, so a read error is possible. V usage is TRBV9 and J usage is TRBJ2-5; weak D call: TRBD2 (6 bases). CDR1 SGDLS and CDR2 YYNGEE come from the germline V gene. CDR3 size: 17 residues. The CDR3 here is CASSVGARWDSMGDVDF. CDR3 nucleotide sequence: TGTGCCAGCAGCGTAGGTGCGAGGTGGGACTCTATGGGCGACGTAGACTTC.

This chain connects TRBV5-4 to TRBJ2-7; no clear D. Germline V gives CDR1 SGHNT, CDR2 YYREEE (reference sequence). The CDR3 has 13 amino acids. Deletions cut 1 base from V and 4 bases from J, with 9 bases between. The chain's CDR3 is CASSLPGGYEQYF. Written as DNA, the CDR3 is TGTGCCAGCAGCTTGCCGGGTGGGTACGAGCAGTACTTC.

The gene calls are TRBV5-1 and TRBJ2-7, with 12 bases fitting TRBD2. This CDR3 region has 15 residues. The V and J ends lost 5 bases and 2 bases, in that order; junction bases with no gene match: 5. The germline CDR1 and CDR2 sequences are SGHRS and YFSETQ. The CDR3 nucleotides are TGCGCCAGCAGTTTATCTAGCGGGAGGGCCTACGAGCAGTACTTC. This gives the protein CASSLSSGRAYEQYF.

The chain couples TRBV10-3 to TRBJ1-1; a weak D match, TRBD1 (6 bases). V was clipped by 6 bases and J by 0 bases, with 11 bases between them. The CDR3 contains 14 residues. CDR1 ENHRY and CDR2 SYGVKD come from the germline V gene. The CDR3 spells CAISPGDLNTEAFF. In nucleotides, the CDR3 is TGTGCCATCAGCCCAGGGGACCTGAACACTGAAGCTTTCTTT.

The rearrangement joins TRBV4-3 to TRBJ2-3; TRBD1 agrees at 8 bases. The germline CDR1 and CDR2 sequences are LGHNA and YSLEER. This CDR3 has 16 amino acids. J was trimmed by 4 bases and V by 2 bases; bases with no gene match: 8. CDR3 in amino acids: CASSQKTGVGSDTQYF. CDR3 bases: TGCGCCAGCAGCCAAAAGACAGGGGTCGGCTCAGATACGCAGTATTTT.

The V gene is TRBV9, the J gene TRBJ1-2, with 7 nucleotides matching TRBD1. The CDR3 consists of 15 residues. Trimming took 4 bases from V and 8 from J; bases not matched to a gene: 14. CDR1 is SGDLS, CDR2 YYNGEE, per germline. CDR3 sequence (DNA): TGTGCCAGCAGCACCAATATACAGGGGATAGACGGCTACACCTTC. Its translation: CASSTNIQGIDGYTF. Full variable domain (missing parts from reference TRBV9 and TRBJ1-2): DSGVTQTPKHLITATGQRVTLRCSPRSGDLSVYWYQQSLDQGLQFLIQYYNGEERAKGNILERFSAQQFPDLHSELNLSSLELGDSALYFCASSTNIQGIDGYTFGSGTRLTVV.

The chain couples TRBV4-2 to TRBJ1-6; D gene uncertain. The CDR3 has 16 amino acids. Trimming stripped 0 bases from V and 9 bases from J, with 15 bases between. Germline lookup yields CDR1 LGHNA and CDR2 YNFKEQ. The CDR3 protein is CASSQDLTPVTSPLHF. The DNA of the CDR3 is TGTGCCAGCAGCCAAGATTTAACACCCGTTACTTCACCCCTCCACTTT.

V usage is TRBV5-4 and J usage is TRBJ2-1; 11 bases are a match to TRBD2. CDR1 is SGHNT and CDR2 is YYREEE in the germline V gene (reference sequence). The CDR3 length is 16 residues. The V and J ends lost 4 bases and 3 bases, in that order; junction bases with no gene match: 6. The CDR3 spells CASSGGGTSGYNEQFF. The DNA for the CDR3 is TGTGCCAGCAGCGGGGGCGGGACTAGCGGCTACAATGAGCAGTTCTTC.

This chain connects TRBV27 to TRBJ1-2; TRBD1 matches at 10 bases. Trimming cost V 5 bases and J 2 bases; bases outside gene matches: 8. The CDR3 loop spans 16 amino acids. Germline values: CDR1 MNHEY, CDR2 SMNVEV (reference sequence). DNA of the CDR3: TGTGCCAGCAGTGGGGAGGGACAGGGGAAAAACTATGGCTACACCTTC. Translated, it gives CASSGEGQGKNYGYTF.

This chain's CDR3 is CASSLASWDTSSYEQYF. The CDR3 DNA follows: TGTGCCAGCAGCTTAGCTTCTTGGGACACAAGCTCCTACGAGCAGTACTTC. The chain joins TRBV11-1 to TRBJ2-7; D possibly corresponds to TRBD1 (6 bases). CDR3 size: 17 residues. The V gene's germline CDR1 is SGHAT and CDR2 FQDESV (reference sequence). With 0 bases removed from V and 0 bases from J, the gap between germline ends came to 15 bases.

This clone was counted a few times. The chain combines TRBV5-1 with TRBJ1-4, with D perhaps matching TRBD1 (6 bases). Germline values: CDR1 SGHRS, CDR2 YFSETQ. V lost 4 bases and J lost 5, with 27 bases in between. CDR3 length: 19 amino acids. CDR3 loop: CASSPAKWGRFLPNEKLFF. In DNA, the CDR3 is TGCGCCAGCAGCCCCGCCAAGTGGGGGCGTTTTTTGCCAAATGAAAAACTGTTTTTT.

The rearrangement links TRBV30 to TRBJ1-2, with D hard to call. Germline CDR1 is GTSNPN and CDR2 is SVGIG (reference sequence). The CDR3 sequence is 13 residues long. Trimming left V 4 bases short and J 4 bases short, with 13 bases between. In DNA form, the CDR3 reads TGTGCCTGGAAGGGATCCGGGGTCTATGGCTACACCTTC. Translation: CAWKGSGVYGYTF. Looking up the rest from reference TRBV30 and TRBJ1-2 gives the full variable domain: SQTIHQWPATLVQPVGSPLSLECTVEGTSNPNLYWYRQAAGRGLQLLFYSVGIGQISSEVPQNLSASRPQDRQFILSSKKLLLSDSGFYLCAWKGSGVYGYTFGSGTRLTVV.

This chain uses TRBV2 with TRBJ1-1, with D perhaps TRBD1 (5 bases). The CDR3 is 14 amino acids. Germline CDR1 SNHLY, CDR2 FYNNEI. V dropped 2 bases and J dropped 1 base, with 8 bases sitting between them. CDR3 amino acids: CASSERGRNTEAFF. CDR3 nucleotide sequence: TGTGCCAGCAGTGAAAGGGGCAGGAACACTGAAGCTTTCTTT.

This clone was detected only a few times. This chain connects TRBV29-1 to TRBJ1-1; D is uncertain. This CDR3 spans 13 amino acids. Germline-derived CDR1 and CDR2 are SQVTM and ANQGSEA. V lost 1 base and J lost 1, with 7 bases in between. The CDR3 nucleotides are TGCAGCGTTGAAGGGAGGACGAACACTGAAGCTTTCTTT. Residues: CSVEGRTNTEAFF.

The chain has TRBV18 and TRBJ1-2, with D possibly being TRBD1 (5 bases). V lost 4 bases to trimming and J lost 3 bases, with 9 bases between them. The CDR3 has 13 residues. CDR1 KGHSH and CDR2 LQKENI come from the germline V gene. The CDR3 region is CASSQGLDYGYTF. For the CDR3, the DNA is TGTGCCAGCTCACAGGGGCTGGACTATGGCTACACCTTC.

The chain recombines TRBV27 with TRBJ2-5; 10 bases are a match to TRBD2. This CDR3 spans 16 amino acids. Germline CDR1 reads MNHEY; CDR2 reads SMNVEV (reference sequence). V shed 0 bases, J shed 4 bases, and the junction held 5 bases outside the gene matches. The DNA of the CDR3 is TGTGCCAGCAGTTTATCAGCGGGAGGGCCCAGAGAGACCCAGTACTTC. This translates into CASSLSAGGPRETQYF.

The CDR3 nucleotides read TGTGCCAGCAGCTCAATGGGAGGGCTAGCGGGACAAGAGACCCAGTACTTC. Translated: CASSSMGGLAGQETQYF. V gene TRBV9 combines with J gene TRBJ2-5, with TRBD2 matching over 9 bases. CDR3 length: 17 residues. With 4 bases clipped from V and 2 bases from J, the junction kept 12 bases outside the gene matches. Germline V gene data show CDR1 as SGDLS and CDR2 as YYNGEE.

The chain joins TRBV5-1 to TRBJ2-2; the D gene is possibly TRBD1 (5 bases). Germline V CDR1 and CDR2: SGHRS, YFSETQ. CDR3 size: 16 residues. Deletions cut 0 bases from V and 5 bases from J, with 14 bases between. The CDR3 DNA reads TGCGCCAGCAGCTTGGGCAGGGTATTAGGAACCGGGGAGCTGTTTTTT. This gives the protein CASSLGRVLGTGELFF.

J is TRBJ2-7 and V is TRBV7-9; 9 bases align to TRBD1. Trimming removed 4 bases from V and 4 bases from J; junction bases left unmatched: 11. The CDR3 extends over 16 amino acids. Germline lookup yields CDR1 SEHNR and CDR2 FQNEAQ (reference sequence). The CDR3 spells CASSSPGQGSPYEQYF. DNA of the CDR3: TGTGCCAGCAGCTCCCCGGGACAGGGATCACCTTACGAGCAGTACTTC. The complete variable domain, with remaining parts taken from reference TRBV7-9 and TRBJ2-7, reads DTGVSQNPRHKITKRGQNVTFRCDPISEHNRLYWYRQTLGQGPEFLTYFQNEAQLEKSRLLSDRFSAERPKGSFSTLEIQRTEQGDSAMYLCASSSPGQGSPYEQYFGPGTRLTVT.

The chain links TRBV30 to TRBJ1-6, with 7 bases that match TRBD1. Germline CDR1 and CDR2: GTSNPN and SVGIG (reference sequence). The junction had 11 bases not matched to a gene; V was cut back by 7 bases and J by 5 bases. This CDR3 has 15 amino acids. CDR3 residues: CASRGQLRDNSPLHF. DNA for the CDR3: TGTGCCTCTCGGGGACAGTTACGGGATAATTCACCCCTCCACTTT.

This clone was picked up a small number of times. The genes are TRBV19 and TRBJ1-5; the D gene is possibly TRBD1 (5 bases). The V end lost 3 bases, the J end lost 7 bases, and 7 bases lay between the germline ends. CDR1 is LNHDA, CDR2 SQIVND, per germline (reference sequence). This CDR3 has 12 residues. CDR3 coding DNA: TGTGCCAGTAGTATTGGGGCCCAGCCCCAGCATTTT. This gives the protein CASSIGAQPQHF.

V gene TRBV7-9 combines with J gene TRBJ2-1, with D perhaps TRBD1 (6 bases). In germline, CDR1 is SEHNR, CDR2 FQNEAQ (reference sequence). With 1 base removed from V and 9 bases from J, the gap between germline ends came to 16 bases. This CDR3 comprises 15 residues. In DNA form, the CDR3 reads TGTGCCAGCAGCTTAGGGTCGCTGTTAGGGGGTGAGCAGTTCTTC. The encoded protein is CASSLGSLLGGEQFF.

The chain is built from TRBV27 and TRBJ2-3; 12 bases match TRBD2. J gave up 3 bases and V 5 bases, and 3 bases lay outside the gene matches. Germline V gives CDR1 MNHEY, CDR2 SMNVEV (reference sequence). This CDR3 comprises 15 residues. CDR3 sequence reads: CASSPGLAGTDTQYF. CDR3 nucleotides: TGTGCCAGCAGTCCAGGACTAGCGGGGACAGATACGCAGTATTTT.

V and J are TRBV30 and TRBJ1-1, with 9 nucleotides matching TRBD1. Germline values: CDR1 GTSNPN, CDR2 SVGIG (reference sequence). This CDR3 is built from 13 residues. Trimming took 1 base from V and 14 from J; bases not matched to a gene: 11. CDR3 DNA sequence: TGTGCCTGGAGTGCCACCCGGGACAGGGCTTGCTTCTTT. Encoded protein: CAWSATRDRACFF.